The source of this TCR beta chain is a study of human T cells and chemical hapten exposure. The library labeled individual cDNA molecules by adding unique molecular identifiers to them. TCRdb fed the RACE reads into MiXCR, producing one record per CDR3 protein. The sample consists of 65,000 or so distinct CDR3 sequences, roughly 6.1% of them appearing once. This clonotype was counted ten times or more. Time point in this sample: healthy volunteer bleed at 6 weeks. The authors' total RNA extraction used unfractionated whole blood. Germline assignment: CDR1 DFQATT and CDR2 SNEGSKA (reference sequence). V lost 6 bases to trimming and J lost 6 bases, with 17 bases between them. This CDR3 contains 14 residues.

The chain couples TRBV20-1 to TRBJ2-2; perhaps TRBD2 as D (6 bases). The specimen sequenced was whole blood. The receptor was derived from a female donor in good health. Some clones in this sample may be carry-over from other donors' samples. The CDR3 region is CSAPVGGVAGELFF. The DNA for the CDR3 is TGCAGTGCCCCAGTGGGGGGAGTCGCCGGGGAGCTGTTTTTT.